This TCR beta chain originates from a study of T cells after yellow fever vaccination. The CDR3 has 17 amino acids. V was trimmed by 4 bases and J by 0 bases, leaving 16 bases between them. Germline CDR1 and CDR2: MNHNY and SVGAGI (reference sequence). Researchers made TCR cDNA using 5'RACE template switching, and this step added a universal primer site and UMIs. TCRdb redid the calling of the 5' RACE reads with MiXCR, one entry per CDR3 protein. The sample contains hundreds of thousands of distinct CDR3 sequences, about 19% of which appear only once. The sequencing here drew on PBMCs, taken before the yellow fever booster vaccination. The chain recombines TRBV6-6 with TRBJ2-1; the D gene is possibly TRBD1 (7 bases). The sequence came from a man between 18 and 29 years old who received the YFV17D yellow fever vaccine. The CDR3, as DNA: TGTGCCAGCAGTTCCGCGGGACAGTCAAACTCCTACAATGAGCAGTTCTTC. Translated: CASSSAGQSNSYNEQFF.